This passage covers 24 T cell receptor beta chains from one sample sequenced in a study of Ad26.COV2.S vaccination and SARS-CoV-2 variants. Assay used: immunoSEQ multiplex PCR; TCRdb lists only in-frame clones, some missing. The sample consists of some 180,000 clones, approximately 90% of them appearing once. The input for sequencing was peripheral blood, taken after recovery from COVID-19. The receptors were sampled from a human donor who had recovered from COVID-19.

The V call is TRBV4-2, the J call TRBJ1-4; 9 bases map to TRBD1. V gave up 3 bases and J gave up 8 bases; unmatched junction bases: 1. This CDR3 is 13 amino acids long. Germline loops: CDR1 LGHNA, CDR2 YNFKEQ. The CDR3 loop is CASSQTGGEKLFF. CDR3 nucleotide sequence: TGTGCCAGCAGCCAGACAGGGGGAGAAAAACTGTTTTTT.

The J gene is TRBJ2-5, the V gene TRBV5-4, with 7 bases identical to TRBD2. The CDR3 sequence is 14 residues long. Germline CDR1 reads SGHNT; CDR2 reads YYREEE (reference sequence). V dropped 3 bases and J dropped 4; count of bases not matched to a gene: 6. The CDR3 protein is CASSSGTTIETQYF. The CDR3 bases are TGTGCCAGCAGCTCTGGGACTACCATAGAGACCCAGTACTTC.

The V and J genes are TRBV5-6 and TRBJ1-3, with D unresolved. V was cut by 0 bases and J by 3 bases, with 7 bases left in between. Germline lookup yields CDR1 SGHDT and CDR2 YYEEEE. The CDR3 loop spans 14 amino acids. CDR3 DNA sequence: TGTGCCAGCAGCTTGGGAATGCGTGGAAACACCATATATTTT. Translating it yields CASSLGMRGNTIYF.

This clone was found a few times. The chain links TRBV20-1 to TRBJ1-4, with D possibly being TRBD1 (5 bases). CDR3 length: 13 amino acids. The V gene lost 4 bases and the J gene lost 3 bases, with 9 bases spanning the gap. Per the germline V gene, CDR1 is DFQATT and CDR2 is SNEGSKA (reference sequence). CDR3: CSATDSPNEKLFF. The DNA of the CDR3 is TGCAGTGCTACTGACAGTCCTAATGAAAAACTGTTTTTT.

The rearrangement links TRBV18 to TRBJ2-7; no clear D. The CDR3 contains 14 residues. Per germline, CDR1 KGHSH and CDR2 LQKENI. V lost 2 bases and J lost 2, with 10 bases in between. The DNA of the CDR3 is TGTGCCAGCTCACCAGAGGACGGAGCCTACGAGCAGTACTTC. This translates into CASSPEDGAYEQYF.

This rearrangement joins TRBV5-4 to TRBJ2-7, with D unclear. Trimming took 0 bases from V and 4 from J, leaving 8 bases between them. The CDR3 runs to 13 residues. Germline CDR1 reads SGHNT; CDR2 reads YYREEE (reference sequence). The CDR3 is CASSLAWSYEQYF. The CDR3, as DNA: TGTGCCAGCAGCTTGGCGTGGAGTTACGAGCAGTACTTC. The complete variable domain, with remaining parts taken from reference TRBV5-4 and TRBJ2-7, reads ETGVTQSPTHLIKTRGQQVTLRCSSQSGHNTVSWYQQALGQGPQFIFQYYREEENGRGNFPPRFSGLQFPNYSSELNVNALELDDSALYLCASSLAWSYEQYFGPGTRLTVT.

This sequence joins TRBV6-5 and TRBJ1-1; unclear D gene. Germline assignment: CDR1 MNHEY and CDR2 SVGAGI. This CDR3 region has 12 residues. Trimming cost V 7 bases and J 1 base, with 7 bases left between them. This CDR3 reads CASTSRNTEAFF. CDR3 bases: TGTGCCAGCACCAGCAGGAACACTGAAGCTTTCTTT.

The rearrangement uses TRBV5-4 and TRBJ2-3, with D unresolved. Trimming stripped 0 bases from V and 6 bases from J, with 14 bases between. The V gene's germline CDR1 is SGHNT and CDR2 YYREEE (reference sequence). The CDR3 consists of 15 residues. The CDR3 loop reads CASSLAFLGKDTQYF. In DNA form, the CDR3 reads TGTGCCAGCAGCTTGGCCTTCCTAGGCAAGGATACGCAGTATTTT.

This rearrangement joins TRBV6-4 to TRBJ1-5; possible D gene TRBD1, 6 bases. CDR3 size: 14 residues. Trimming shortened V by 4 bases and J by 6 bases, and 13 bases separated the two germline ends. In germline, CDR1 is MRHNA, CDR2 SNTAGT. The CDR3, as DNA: TGTGCCAGCAGTGCCGAGACAGGAGGTCAGCCCCAGCATTTT. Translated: CASSAETGGQPQHF.

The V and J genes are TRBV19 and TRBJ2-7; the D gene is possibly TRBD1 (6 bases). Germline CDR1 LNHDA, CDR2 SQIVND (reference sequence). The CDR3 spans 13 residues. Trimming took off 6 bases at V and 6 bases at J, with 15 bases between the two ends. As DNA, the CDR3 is TGTGCCAGTAGCCTAGGGGGAGTGGGCGAGCAGTACTTC. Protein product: CASSLGGVGEQYF.

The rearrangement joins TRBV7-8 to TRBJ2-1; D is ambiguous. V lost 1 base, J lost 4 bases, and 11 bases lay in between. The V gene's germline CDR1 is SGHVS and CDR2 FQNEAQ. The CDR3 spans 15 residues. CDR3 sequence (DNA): TGTGCCAGCAGCTTAGGACTTCAGAGATACAATGAGCAGTTCTTC. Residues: CASSLGLQRYNEQFF.

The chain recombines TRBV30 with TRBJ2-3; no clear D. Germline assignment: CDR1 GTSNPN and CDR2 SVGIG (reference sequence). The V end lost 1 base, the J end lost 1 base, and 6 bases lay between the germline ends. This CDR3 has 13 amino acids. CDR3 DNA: TGTGCCTGGAGTGGTGGGGGCACAGATACGCAGTATTTT. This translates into CAWSGGGTDTQYF.

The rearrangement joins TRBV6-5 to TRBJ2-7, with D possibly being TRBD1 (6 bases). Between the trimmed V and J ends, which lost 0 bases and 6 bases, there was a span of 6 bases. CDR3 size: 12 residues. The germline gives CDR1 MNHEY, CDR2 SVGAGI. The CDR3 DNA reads TGTGCCAGCAGTTACTCAGGGGGCGAGCAGTACTTC. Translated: CASSYSGGEQYF.

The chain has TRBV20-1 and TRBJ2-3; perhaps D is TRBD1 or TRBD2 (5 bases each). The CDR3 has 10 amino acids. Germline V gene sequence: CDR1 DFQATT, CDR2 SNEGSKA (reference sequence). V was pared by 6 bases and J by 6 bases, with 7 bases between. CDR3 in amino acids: CSAEGDTQYF. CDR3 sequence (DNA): TGCAGTGCCGAGGGGGATACGCAGTATTTT.

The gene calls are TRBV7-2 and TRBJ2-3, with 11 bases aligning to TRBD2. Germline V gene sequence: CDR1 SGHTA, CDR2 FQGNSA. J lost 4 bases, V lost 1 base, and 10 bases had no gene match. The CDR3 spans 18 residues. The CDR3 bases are TGTGCCAGCAGCTTAGTAGGGTCTAGCGGGGGGTTCGCAGATACGCAGTATTTT. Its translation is CASSLVGSSGGFADTQYF. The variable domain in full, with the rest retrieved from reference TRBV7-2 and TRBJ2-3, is GAGVSQSPSNKVTEKGKDVELRCDPISGHTALYWYRQSLGQGLEFLIYFQGNSAPDKSGLPSDRFSAERTGGSVSTLTIQRTQQEDSAVYLCASSLVGSSGGFADTQYFGPGTRLTVL.

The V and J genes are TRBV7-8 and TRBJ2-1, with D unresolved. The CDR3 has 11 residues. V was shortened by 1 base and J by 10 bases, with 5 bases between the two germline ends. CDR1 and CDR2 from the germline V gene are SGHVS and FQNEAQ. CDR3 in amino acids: CASSLEGEQFF. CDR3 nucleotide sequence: TGTGCCAGCAGCTTAGAAGGCGAGCAGTTCTTC.

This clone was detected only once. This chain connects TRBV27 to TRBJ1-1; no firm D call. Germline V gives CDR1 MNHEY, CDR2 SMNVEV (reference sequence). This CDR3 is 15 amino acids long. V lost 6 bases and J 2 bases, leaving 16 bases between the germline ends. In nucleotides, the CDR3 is TGTGCCAGCAGAGTTTCTGGGGAGGGTAACACTGAAGCTTTCTTT. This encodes CASRVSGEGNTEAFF.

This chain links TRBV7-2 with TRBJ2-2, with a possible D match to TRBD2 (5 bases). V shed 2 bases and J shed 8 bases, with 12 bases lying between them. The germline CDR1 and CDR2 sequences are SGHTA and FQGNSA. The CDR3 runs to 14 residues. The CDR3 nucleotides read TGTGCCAGCAGCTTATATCGGGATCTTGGGGAGCTGTTTTTT. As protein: CASSLYRDLGELFF.

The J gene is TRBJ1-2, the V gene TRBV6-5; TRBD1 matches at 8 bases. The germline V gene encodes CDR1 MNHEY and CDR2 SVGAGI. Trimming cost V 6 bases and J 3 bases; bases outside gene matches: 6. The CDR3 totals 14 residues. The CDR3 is CASRTDRADYGYTF. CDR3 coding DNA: TGTGCCAGCAGGACGGACAGGGCTGACTATGGCTACACCTTC.

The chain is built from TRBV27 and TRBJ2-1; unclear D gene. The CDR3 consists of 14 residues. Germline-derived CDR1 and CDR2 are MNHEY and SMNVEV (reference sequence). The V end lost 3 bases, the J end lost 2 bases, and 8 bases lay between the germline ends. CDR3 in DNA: TGTGCCAGCAGTTTCCCCGGACCCTACAATGAGCAGTTCTTC. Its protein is CASSFPGPYNEQFF.

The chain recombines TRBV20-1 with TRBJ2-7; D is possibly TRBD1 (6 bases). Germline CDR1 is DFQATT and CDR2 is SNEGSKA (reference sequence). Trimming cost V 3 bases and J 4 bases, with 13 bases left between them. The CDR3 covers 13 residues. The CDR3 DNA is TGCAGTGCTAGTCGACCCCAGGGGTACGAGCAGTACTTC. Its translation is CSASRPQGYEQYF.

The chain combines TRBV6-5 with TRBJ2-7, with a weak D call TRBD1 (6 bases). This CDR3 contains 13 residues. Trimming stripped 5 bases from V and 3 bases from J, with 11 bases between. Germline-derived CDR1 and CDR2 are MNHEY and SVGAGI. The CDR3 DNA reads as TGTGCCAGCAGTCAGGGGCTAGTCTACGAGCAGTACTTC. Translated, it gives CASSQGLVYEQYF.

In DNA form, the CDR3 reads TGTGCCAGCAGTTCGGCGGAGGAGCAGTTCTTC. Residues: CASSSAEEQFF. The chain couples TRBV6-2 or TRBV6-3 to TRBJ2-1; D remains unclear. The germline V gene has CDR1 MNHEY and CDR2 SVGEGT. Trimming took 4 bases from V and 10 from J, leaving 8 bases between them. This CDR3 region has 11 residues.

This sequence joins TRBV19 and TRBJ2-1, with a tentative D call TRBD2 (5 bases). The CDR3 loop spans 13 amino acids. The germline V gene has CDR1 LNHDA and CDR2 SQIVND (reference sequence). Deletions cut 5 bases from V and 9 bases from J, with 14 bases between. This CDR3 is CASSPAAAGEQFF. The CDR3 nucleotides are TGTGCCAGTAGTCCAGCAGCGGCGGGTGAGCAGTTCTTC.